These T cell receptor beta chains were read from a single sample in a study of OX40 agonist ivuxolimab in advanced cancers. Profiled with immunoSEQ multiplex PCR; TCRdb holds only in-frame clones, not every one. In the table there are about 86,000 clones, about 89% of which are singletons. The sample in question was CD4+ or CD8+ T cells sorted from blood, obtained in a trial of the OX40 agonist ivuxolimab. Receptors originate from an adult with an advanced solid tumor such as melanoma, head and neck, liver or kidney cancer. Each CDR3 is given with its conserved first and last residue. D genes are given only for firm matches. The listing skips clone size in some rows; elsewhere it reads once, few, many or a size class.

NA	NA	TRBV29-1	TRBJ1-1	CSVDGAGVRNTEAFF	TGCAGCGTTGATGGTGCAGGGGTACGGAACACTGAAGCTTTCTTT
NA	NA	TRBV5-4	TRBJ2-2	CASSLQPANTGELFF	TGTGCCAGCAGCCTGCAGCCCGCGAACACCGGGGAGCTGTTTTTT
NA	TRBD2	TRBV28	TRBJ2-2	CASSGAGEAGELFF	TGTGCCAGCAGTGGGGCGGGGGAGGCCGGGGAGCTGTTTTTT
NA	NA	TRBV27	TRBJ1-2	CASSPNGWGPGYGYTF	TGTGCCAGCAGCCCAAATGGGTGGGGCCCAGGATATGGCTACACCTTC
NA	NA	TRBV30	TRBJ2-4	CAWSVPGLIAKNIQYF	TGTGCCTGGAGTGTACCGGGATTAATAGCCAAAAACATTCAGTACTTC
NA	NA	TRBV5-1	TRBJ2-1	CASSWASNEQFF	TGCGCCAGCAGCTGGGCTAGCAATGAGCAGTTCTTC
NA	NA	TRBV27	TRBJ2-3	CASCKENTDTQYF	TGTGCCAGCTGTAAAGAGAACACAGATACGCAGTATTTT
NA	NA	TRBV13	TRBJ2-1	CASSSASGNEQFF	TGTGCCAGCAGCTCCGCGAGCGGAAATGAGCAGTTCTTC
NA	NA	TRBV7-9	TRBJ2-2	CASSLMTGPTGELFF	TGTGCCAGCAGCTTGATGACAGGACCAACCGGGGAGCTGTTTTTT
NA	TRBD2	TRBV14	TRBJ2-3	CASSQVRPGGRAFTQYF	TGTGCCAGCAGCCAAGTGCGTCCTGGCGGGAGGGCCTTTACGCAGTATTTT
NA	NA	TRBV27	TRBJ2-5	CASSYNQETQYF	TGTGCCAGCAGTTACAACCAAGAGACCCAGTACTTC
NA	NA	TRBV10-2	TRBJ2-1	CASSEYRAPYNEQFF	TGCGCCAGCAGTGAGTATAGAGCTCCCTACAATGAGCAGTTCTTC
NA	TRBD1	TRBV4-1	TRBJ1-1	CASSLPGQGRNTEAFF	TGCGCCAGCAGCCTACCGGGACAGGGGCGAAACACTGAAGCTTTCTTT
NA	NA	TRBV5-6	TRBJ1-1	CASSLADTEAFF	TGTGCCAGCAGCTTGGCGGACACTGAAGCTTTCTTT
NA	TRBD1	TRBV19	TRBJ1-5	CASSIQGDQPQHF	TGTGCCAGTAGTATACAGGGGGATCAGCCCCAGCATTTT
NA	NA	TRBV5-1	TRBJ2-7	CASSGTVYEIPREQYF	TGCGCCAGCAGCGGCACAGTATATGAGATCCCTCGCGAGCAGTACTTC
NA	NA	TRBV12-5	TRBJ2-3	CASGLLGDTQYF	TGTGCTAGTGGCCTACTTGGGGATACGCAGTATTTT
NA	NA	TRBV7-6	TRBJ1-3	CASSLGGLGNTIYF	TGTGCCAGCAGCTTAGGAGGGCTCGGAAACACCATATATTTT
NA	TRBD2	TRBV6-1	TRBJ2-7	CASTEGLAGFFSYEQYF	TGTGCCAGCACTGAAGGACTAGCGGGATTCTTCTCCTACGAGCAGTACTTC
NA	TRBD2	TRBV15	TRBJ2-7	CATSRDRTGGTYEQYF	TGTGCCACCAGCAGAGATCGGACGGGAGGGACCTACGAGCAGTACTTC
once	NA	TRBV6-5	TRBJ2-3	CASSRQSTDTQYF	TGTGCCAGCAGTCGACAGAGCACAGATACGCAGTATTTT
NA	TRBD1	TRBV19	TRBJ1-5	CASSRTRDSYSNQPQHF	TGTGCCAGTAGTAGAACCCGGGACAGTTATAGCAATCAGCCCCAGCATTTT
NA	NA	TRBV28	TRBJ1-5	CASSLSREVTQPQHF	TGTGCCAGCAGTTTAAGTCGGGAAGTGACTCAGCCCCAGCATTTT
NA	NA	TRBV10-3	TRBJ1-5	CATTERGTPFPSNQPQHF	TGTGCCACCACCGAAAGAGGGACCCCCTTTCCATCCAATCAGCCCCAGCATTTT
NA	NA	TRBV9	TRBJ2-7	CASSGGGAYEQYF	TGTGCCAGCAGCGGTGGCGGGGCCTACGAGCAGTACTTC
NA	NA	TRBV10-2	TRBJ1-3	CASSEFAGHGNTIYF	TGCGCCAGCAGTGAGTTTGCTGGGCACGGAAACACCATATATTTT
once	NA	TRBV7-8	TRBJ2-6	CASSFRSGANVLTF	TGTGCCAGCAGCTTTCGATCTGGGGCCAACGTCCTGACTTTC
NA	TRBD1	TRBV6-1	TRBJ1-2	CASSERGTATGYTF	TGTGCCAGCAGTGAACGGGGGACAGCGACCGGCTACACCTTC
NA	NA	TRBV4-1	TRBJ2-1	CASSQGNNEQFF	TGCGCCAGCAGCCAAGGAAACAATGAGCAGTTCTTC
NA	NA	TRBV6-5	TRBJ2-1	CASSRPGSYNEQFF	TGTGCCAGCAGCCGTCCCGGCTCCTACAATGAGCAGTTCTTC
NA	TRBD1	TRBV27	TRBJ1-5	CASSYDGTGYQPQHF	TGTGCCAGCAGTTACGACGGGACAGGGTACCAGCCCCAGCATTTT
NA	NA	TRBV7-9	TRBJ1-5	CASSEGTDNQPQHF	TGTGCCAGCAGTGAAGGAACAGATAATCAGCCCCAGCATTTT
NA	TRBD1	TRBV27	TRBJ2-7	CASTGGDSYEQYF	TGTGCCAGCACAGGGGGCGATTCCTACGAGCAGTACTTC